The 17 T cell receptor beta chains below all came from one sample that was sequenced in a study of blood T cell repertoires in COVID-19. This table comes from immunoSEQ multiplex PCR, and its TCRdb copy is limited to in-frame clones, with some not included. The sample includes about 270,000 clones, 86% of them seen just once. Material: peripheral blood. All receptors derive from a man in his forties who had recovered from COVID-19.

The CDR3 region has the DNA TGTGCCAGCAGCCCTCAGGGCCTTAGCAATCAGCCCCAGCATTTT. This codes for CASSPQGLSNQPQHF. The chain uses TRBV7-2 and TRBJ1-5, with D maybe TRBD1 (5 bases). Germline values: CDR1 SGHTA, CDR2 FQGNSA. Trimming shortened V by 5 bases and J by 0 bases, and 11 bases separated the two germline ends. This CDR3 is 15 amino acids long.

The chain employs TRBV19 and TRBJ1-5; the D is unclear. The germline gives CDR1 LNHDA, CDR2 SQIVND (reference sequence). The V end was cut by 7 bases, the J end by 3 bases, with 10 bases between. The CDR3 totals 13 residues. The CDR3 protein is CASTIGFNQPQHF. The CDR3 DNA sequence: TGTGCCAGTACCATCGGGTTCAATCAGCCCCAGCATTTT.

Regarding this clone: A read error may produce the germline difference seen at one junction end. V usage is TRBV13 and J usage is TRBJ2-5, with 9 positions matching TRBD1. This CDR3 has 15 amino acids. Germline V gives CDR1 PRHDT, CDR2 FYEKMQ (reference sequence). The CDR3 sequence is CASSPPTGGQKTQYF. The CDR3 bases are TGTGCCAGCAGCCCCCCTACAGGGGGCCAAAAGACCCAGTACTTC.

The table lists this clone with a few counts. This chain joins TRBV29-1 and TRBJ1-2; TRBD1 might be the D (6 bases). Germline V gene data show CDR1 as SQVTM and CDR2 as ANQGSEA. Between the trimmed V and J ends, which lost 6 bases and 8 bases, there was a span of 28 bases. CDR3 length: 16 residues. The CDR3 protein is CSVSTPAGQTSRGYTF. In DNA form, the CDR3 reads TGCAGCGTCTCAACTCCAGCCGGACAGACATCGAGAGGCTACACCTTC. Full variable domain (rest looked up from reference TRBV29-1 and TRBJ1-2): SAVISQKPSRDICQRGTSLTIQCQVDSQVTMMFWYRQQPGQSLTLIATANQGSEATYESGFVIDKFPISRPNLTFSTLTVSNMSPEDSSIYLCSVSTPAGQTSRGYTFGSGTRLTVV.

CDR3 DNA sequence: TGTGCCAGCAGTGCGAACGACAGGGCGAGACCTCGGCGGGGCTACACCTTC. Amino acid sequence: CASSANDRARPRRGYTF. The genes are TRBV25-1 and TRBJ1-2; TRBD1 matches 7 bases. Germline lookup yields CDR1 MGHDK and CDR2 SYGVNS. This CDR3 comprises 17 residues. V lost 4 bases, J lost 8 bases, and 19 bases stayed unmatched.

The chain is built from TRBV29-1 and TRBJ2-1; no firm D call. The CDR3 has 11 residues. Trimming took 4 bases from V and 4 from J, leaving 5 bases between them. Germline CDR1 is SQVTM and CDR2 is ANQGSEA. The CDR3 protein is CSVGAYNEQFF. CDR3 coding DNA: TGCAGCGTTGGGGCTTACAATGAGCAGTTCTTC.

This clone was recorded a few times. The chain carries TRBV9 and TRBJ1-5; no clear D. V lost 3 bases, J lost 0 bases, and 13 bases lay in between. CDR1 is SGDLS and CDR2 is YYNGEE in the germline V gene. The CDR3 length is 16 residues. This chain's CDR3 is CASSGGSFDSNQPQHF. In nucleotides, the CDR3 is TGTGCCAGCAGCGGAGGGTCGTTCGATAGCAATCAGCCCCAGCATTTT.

The CDR3 region is CASSPLPVAGYEQYF. In nucleotides, the CDR3 is TGTGCCAGCTCACCACTCCCTGTCGCGGGCTACGAGCAGTACTTC. The chain combines TRBV18 with TRBJ2-7, with a tentative D call TRBD2 (5 bases). The germline CDR1 and CDR2 sequences are KGHSH and LQKENI. V dropped 1 base and J dropped 3 bases, with 13 bases sitting between them. CDR3 length equals 15 residues.

The chain combines TRBV7-8 with TRBJ2-1; 7 positions agree with TRBD2. The CDR3 contains 16 residues. V lost 1 base, J lost 2 bases, and 5 bases stayed unmatched. CDR1 and CDR2 (germline): SGHVS, FQNEAQ. The CDR3 loop reads CASSLGGDYTYNEQFF. The CDR3 region has the DNA TGTGCCAGCAGCTTAGGAGGGGACTATACCTACAATGAGCAGTTCTTC.

This chain joins TRBV7-2 and TRBJ2-7, with 8 bases lining up with TRBD2. After removal of 5 bases from V and 0 bases from J, the junction contained 6 bases not matched to a gene. The CDR3 is 15 amino acids. Germline CDR1 is SGHTA and CDR2 is FQGNSA. The CDR3 DNA sequence: TGTGCCAGCAGCCAGCGGGGGACCATCTCCTACGAGCAGTACTTC. Encoded protein: CASSQRGTISYEQYF.

CDR3: CASSPPLRGLYEQYF. For the CDR3, the DNA is TGTGCCAGCAGCCCCCCTTTAAGGGGTTTATACGAGCAGTACTTC. This chain connects TRBV13 to TRBJ2-7; D perhaps matches TRBD1 (5 bases). Trimming removed 5 bases from V and 4 bases from J, with 18 bases in between. The CDR3 extends over 15 amino acids. Germline V gene lookup returns CDR1 PRHDT and CDR2 FYEKMQ (reference sequence).

A single count supports this clone. The V gene is TRBV3-1 (or the pseudogene TRBV3-2), the J gene TRBJ2-1; 11 bases line up with TRBD2. The CDR3 contains 18 residues. Germline lookup yields CDR1 LGHDT and CDR2 YNNKEL (reference sequence). The trim removed 4 bases at V and 5 bases at J, leaving 13 bases unmatched. CDR3 bases: TGTGCCAGCAGCCCAACCAGTCCGGGACTAGCGGCCCACAATGAGCAGTTCTTC. Its translation: CASSPTSPGLAAHNEQFF.

This clone was counted once. The gene calls are TRBV5-5 and TRBJ1-5; possible D gene TRBD1, 5 bases. Trimming shortened V by 0 bases and J by 4 bases, and 11 bases separated the two germline ends. Germline V gives CDR1 SGHKS, CDR2 YYEKEE (reference sequence). The CDR3 extends over 15 amino acids. Here the CDR3 DNA reads TGTGCCAGCAGCTTGGAAGACAGAAGAAATCAGCCCCAGCATTTT. Translating gives CASSLEDRRNQPQHF.

This rearrangement joins TRBV12-5 to TRBJ1-6; 9 nucleotides line up with TRBD1. The germline gives CDR1 LGHNT, CDR2 FRNRAP. Germline trimming cut 2 bases from V and 13 bases from J; bases unmatched to any gene: 6. This CDR3 is built from 14 residues. The CDR3 loop is CASGLPGQGSPLHF. For the CDR3, the DNA is TGTGCTAGTGGTTTGCCCGGACAGGGGAGTCCCCTCCACTTT. The entire variable domain, with the rest obtained from reference TRBV12-5 and TRBJ1-6, is as follows: DARVTQTPRHKVTEMGQEVTMRCQPILGHNTVFWYRQTMMQGLELLAYFRNRAPLDDSGMPKDRFSAEMPDATLATLKIQPSEPRDSAVYFCASGLPGQGSPLHFGNGTRLTVT.

This chain joins TRBV7-2 and TRBJ2-1, with 9 bases identical to TRBD1. V dropped 5 bases and J dropped 7; count of bases not matched to a gene: 9. CDR3 length: 15 amino acids. Germline V gives CDR1 SGHTA, CDR2 FQGNSA. For the CDR3, the DNA is TGTGCCAGCAGCGACCGGGACAGGGCATTAAATGAGCAGTTCTTC. This translates into CASSDRDRALNEQFF.

The V gene is TRBV13, the J gene TRBJ2-7; 11 bases align to TRBD2. The CDR3 runs 16 residues. V was clipped by 5 bases and J by 0 bases; unmatched bases: 6. Per germline, CDR1 PRHDT and CDR2 FYEKMQ (reference sequence). The CDR3 nucleotides read TGTGCCAGCAGCCCATACGGGACTAGCGGCTCCTACGAGCAGTACTTC. Its protein product is CASSPYGTSGSYEQYF.

The rearrangement uses TRBV11-1 and TRBJ2-3, with TRBD2 matching over 9 bases. V lost 1 base to trimming and J lost 7 bases; unmatched junction nucleotides: 6. The CDR3 is made up of 15 amino acids. Germline assignment: CDR1 SGHAT and CDR2 FQDESV (reference sequence). CDR3 nucleotides: TGTGCCAGCAGCTTAGAGCTAGCGGGGAGCAATACGCAGTATTTT. Amino acid sequence: CASSLELAGSNTQYF. Supplemented by reference TRBV11-1 and TRBJ2-3, the full variable domain reads EAEVAQSPRYKITEKSQAVAFWCDPISGHATLYWYRQILGQGPELLVQFQDESVVDDSQLPKDRFSAERLKGVDSTLKIQPAELGDSAMYLCASSLELAGSNTQYFGPGTRLTVL.